Following are 30 T cell receptor beta chains from one sample sequenced in a study of beta chain features in type 1 diabetes. The authors reverse transcribed all of the isolated RNA, so sequencing captured expressed TCRB transcripts. Here immunoSEQ multiplex PCR was the method, and the copy in TCRdb shows in-frame clones only, minus some. The table records 140,000 or so clones, more than 10% of them present only once. Their antigen targets remain unknown. Points from the study as a whole: Moderately but significantly shorter TCRB CDR3s were found in Type 1 diabetes patients in all four CD4+ subsets.

Source material: central memory CD4+ T cells from blood. All receptors derive from a man between 18 and 35 years old with type 1 diabetes.

A few counts support this clone. The chain links TRBV19 to TRBJ2-6, with 10 bases aligning to TRBD1. The J segment lost 2 bases and the V segment lost 5 bases, leaving 6 bases of the junction unmatched. CDR1 LNHDA and CDR2 SQIVND come from the germline V gene (reference sequence). CDR3 size: 17 residues. The CDR3 region is CASSLIGTGAGANVLTF. In DNA, the CDR3 is TGTGCCAGTAGTTTAATAGGGACAGGGGCTGGGGCCAACGTCCTGACTTTC.

This clone was observed a handful of times. V usage is TRBV21-1 and J usage is TRBJ1-1; the D call in the table, TRBD1, was not verified against the DNA. TRBV21-1 is recorded as a pseudogene. The length of the CDR3 is 17 residues. CDR3 protein: CASIDRGQGVFDTEAFF. The CDR3 DNA reads TGTGCCAGCATCGACAGGGGACAGGGGGTCTTCGACACTGAAGCTTTCTTT.

There are a few counts of this clone. The gene calls are TRBV9 and TRBJ2-1, with 14 nucleotides matching TRBD2. The CDR3 runs 17 residues. Losses at the gene ends were 3 bases for V and 6 bases for J; bases not matched to a gene: 8. Germline assignment: CDR1 SGDLS and CDR2 YYNGEE. In DNA form, the CDR3 reads TGTGCCAGCAGCGACCCGACTAGCGGGGGGGCCGTCAATGAGCAGTTCTTC. It yields the protein CASSDPTSGGAVNEQFF.

The CDR3 DNA follows: TGTGCCAGCAGCAAAAAGGGGACGCAGTATTTT. It is translated as CASSKKGTQYF. The chain employs TRBV21-1 and TRBJ2-3; the D call in the table, TRBD1, was not verified against the DNA. TRBV21-1 is a pseudogene segment. The CDR3 loop spans 11 amino acids.

This clone was seen more than once but under ten times. The V call is TRBV9, the J call TRBJ1-1; 10 bases line up with TRBD1. Trimming removed 3 bases from V and 6 bases from J; junction bases left unmatched: 8. Germline V CDR1 and CDR2: SGDLS, YYNGEE. There are 15 residues in the CDR3. The CDR3 region is CASSGRLGQGAEAFF. Here the CDR3 DNA reads TGTGCCAGCAGCGGTAGGCTCGGACAGGGGGCTGAAGCTTTCTTT.

The chain has TRBV23-1 and TRBJ2-3; tentatively, D is TRBD1 (6 bases). TRBV23-1 is placed among ORFs of uncertain function. The CDR3 length is 13 residues. The V end lost 9 bases, the J end lost 6 bases, and 16 bases lay between the germline ends. The CDR3: CASRTAPGDTQYF. CDR3 nucleotides: TGCGCCAGTAGGACAGCTCCCGGGGATACGCAGTATTTT.

The V gene is TRBV7-9, the J gene TRBJ1-4, with D uncertain. The CDR3 covers 15 residues. Germline V lookup: CDR1 SEHNR, CDR2 FQNEAQ (reference sequence). The V gene lost 5 bases and the J gene lost 5 bases, with 15 bases spanning the gap. The CDR3 nucleotides are TGTGCCAGCAGCCCTAGGAGTAGGATAAATGAAAAACTGTTTTTT. It specifies CASSPRSRINEKLFF.

This clone has a handful of counts. The chain employs TRBV6-6 and TRBJ2-7; D not resolved. V lost 0 bases, J lost 3 bases, and 6 bases lay in between. This CDR3 contains 13 residues. Germline CDR1 MNHNY, CDR2 SVGAGI (reference sequence). The CDR3 DNA follows: TGTGCCAGCAGTTACTCGGACGGCTACGAGCAGTACTTC. It yields the protein CASSYSDGYEQYF.

In this sample, this clone turned up a few times. The chain uses TRBV5-4 and TRBJ1-4; 7 nucleotides line up with TRBD1. Germline V CDR1 and CDR2: SGHNT, YYREEE (reference sequence). With 5 bases clipped from V and 2 bases from J, the junction kept 3 bases outside the gene matches. The length of the CDR3 is 14 residues. In nucleotides, the CDR3 is TGTGCCAGCAGTATACAGGGGACTAATGAAAAACTGTTTTTT. It translates to CASSIQGTNEKLFF.

This clone was seen a few times. The V and J genes are TRBV2 and TRBJ2-5, with a tentative D call TRBD2 (5 bases). The V end was cut by 6 bases, the J end by 5 bases, with 10 bases between. CDR1 is SNHLY and CDR2 is FYNNEI in the germline V gene. The CDR3 has 12 amino acids. CDR3 DNA sequence: TGTGCCAGCAGCAGTACTAGGGAGACCCAGTACTTC. Translated: CASSSTRETQYF.

This clone has a handful of counts. This chain links TRBV9 with TRBJ2-2, with unresolved D. CDR3 size: 14 residues. Germline loops: CDR1 SGDLS, CDR2 YYNGEE. V dropped 5 bases and J dropped 0 bases, with 8 bases sitting between them. The DNA of the CDR3 is TGTGCCAGCAGGCGCCGGTCGAACACCGGGGAGCTGTTTTTT. Its translation: CASRRRSNTGELFF.

The chain uses TRBV14 and TRBJ1-5; tentative D call: TRBD1 (6 bases). The CDR3 has 17 amino acids. The V end lost 0 bases, the J end lost 2 bases, and 14 bases lay between the germline ends. In germline, CDR1 is SGHDN, CDR2 FVKESK. CDR3 nucleotide sequence: TGTGCCAGCAGCCAAGATGAAGCCAAGGGGGGCAATCAGCCCCAGCATTTT. Its translation is CASSQDEAKGGNQPQHF.

This clone was seen only a few times. The chain has TRBV5-1 and TRBJ1-6, with 8 bases lining up with TRBD1. Trimming cost V 6 bases and J 7 bases; bases outside gene matches: 9. Per germline, CDR1 SGHRS and CDR2 YFSETQ. This CDR3 comprises 15 residues. This CDR3 reads CASTERQGANSPLHF. The CDR3 DNA follows: TGCGCCAGCACCGAGAGGCAGGGGGCAAATTCACCCCTCCACTTT.

There are a few counts of this clone. The chain links TRBV7-9 to TRBJ1-4; TRBD1 matches at 7 bases. CDR3 length: 15 residues. The ends lost 6 bases at V and 10 bases at J; junction bases unmatched: 14. Germline V gene sequence: CDR1 SEHNR, CDR2 FQNEAQ (reference sequence). CDR3 residues: CASRDQGGSFGKLFF. For the CDR3, the DNA is TGTGCCAGCAGGGATCAGGGGGGTAGTTTTGGAAAACTGTTTTTT. The full variable domain, in which reference TRBV7-9 and TRBJ1-4 provide the parts outside the CDR3, is DTGVSQNPRHKITKRGQNVTFRCDPISEHNRLYWYRQTLGQGPEFLTYFQNEAQLEKSRLLSDRFSAERPKGSFSTLEIQRTEQGDSAMYLCASRDQGGSFGKLFFGSGTQLSVL.

This clone was found a few times. V gene TRBV11-3 combines with J gene TRBJ2-5; D uncertain. Trimming stripped 2 bases from V and 3 bases from J, with 10 bases between. Germline V gives CDR1 SGHNT, CDR2 YENEEA. The CDR3 runs to 14 residues. The CDR3 nucleotides are TGTGCCAGCAGCTTACAAGCCCGCAAAGAGACCCAGTACTTC. This gives the protein CASSLQARKETQYF.

This chain joins TRBV28 and TRBJ1-2; 9 bases fit TRBD1. The CDR3 sequence is 13 residues long. After removal of 6 bases from V and 8 bases from J, the junction contained 7 bases not matched to a gene. The germline CDR1 and CDR2 sequences are MDHEN and SYDVKM. This chain's CDR3 is CASSTGQGGGYTF. The CDR3 DNA reads as TGTGCCAGCAGCACGGGACAGGGAGGAGGCTACACCTTC.

This clone was detected only a few times. This chain connects TRBV28 to TRBJ1-2, with D tentatively TRBD1 (5 bases). The CDR3 contains 13 residues. V was shortened by 5 bases and J by 5 bases, with 12 bases between the two germline ends. The germline CDR1 and CDR2 sequences are MDHEN and SYDVKM. CDR3 loop: CASSTGTSYGYTF. The CDR3 coding sequence is TGTGCCAGCAGTACAGGCACCTCGTATGGCTACACCTTC.

The chain's CDR3 is CASSLFYRETDTQYF. In DNA form, the CDR3 reads TGTGCCAGCAGTTTATTCTACAGGGAGACAGATACGCAGTATTTT. The chain links TRBV27 to TRBJ2-3; a possible D gene is TRBD1 (6 bases). This CDR3 comprises 15 residues. V lost 1 base to trimming and J lost 3 bases, with 11 bases between them. Germline V gene lookup returns CDR1 MNHEY and CDR2 SMNVEV (reference sequence).

This clone has just a few counts. This rearrangement joins TRBV25-1 to TRBJ2-5; TRBD2 aligns across 9 bases. Germline V CDR1 and CDR2: MGHDK, SYGVNS. The J segment lost 5 bases and the V segment lost 5 bases, leaving 9 bases of the junction unmatched. CDR3 size: 15 residues. CDR3 sequence: CASSPPGLAWETQYF. The CDR3 region has the DNA TGTGCCAGCAGTCCACCAGGACTAGCGTGGGAGACCCAGTACTTC.

The J gene is TRBJ2-1, the V gene TRBV5-6; D not certain. V lost 0 bases, J lost 10 bases, and 11 bases lay in between. Germline V lookup: CDR1 SGHDT, CDR2 YYEEEE. The CDR3 consists of 13 residues. The CDR3 spells CASSLVRYYEQFF. The CDR3 region has the DNA TGTGCCAGCAGCTTGGTTAGGTACTACGAGCAGTTCTTC.

J is TRBJ2-2 and V is TRBV5-1; the D gene is possibly TRBD1 (5 bases). V lost 3 bases, J lost 5 bases, and 11 bases lay in between. CDR3 length: 14 residues. The V gene's germline CDR1 is SGHRS and CDR2 YFSETQ. The CDR3 nucleotides are TGCGCCAGCAGCTCCCTCAAGGGGACCGGGGAGCTGTTTTTT. This gives the protein CASSSLKGTGELFF. The full variable domain, completed using reference TRBV5-1 and TRBJ2-2, is KAGVTQTPRYLIKTRGQQVTLSCSPISGHRSVSWYQQTPGQGLQFLFEYFSETQRNKGNFPGRFSGRQFSNSRSEMNVSTLELGDSALYLCASSSLKGTGELFFGEGSRLTVL.

This clone was detected ten times or more. This rearrangement joins TRBV20-1 to TRBJ1-2; D is unresolved. The germline V and J ends were trimmed by 3 bases and 7 bases, with 9 bases remaining between them. The CDR3 length is 11 residues. CDR1 and CDR2 (germline): DFQATT, SNEGSKA (reference sequence). The CDR3 protein is CSASLWSGYTF. The CDR3 DNA reads TGCAGTGCTAGCCTATGGTCTGGCTACACCTTC.

The J gene is TRBJ2-1, the V gene TRBV14; 11 positions match TRBD2. Germline assignment: CDR1 SGHDN and CDR2 FVKESK. Germline trimming cut 6 bases from V and 4 bases from J; bases unmatched to any gene: 5. The CDR3 sequence is 15 residues long. The DNA of the CDR3 is TGTGCCAGCAGGGCTACTAGCGGGAGTTACAATGAGCAGTTCTTC. As protein: CASRATSGSYNEQFF.

This clone was recorded a few times. The J gene is TRBJ2-7, the V gene TRBV28; D is uncertain. Trimming took 3 bases from V and 2 from J, leaving 5 bases between them. CDR3 size: 12 residues. The germline gives CDR1 MDHEN, CDR2 SYDVKM. This CDR3 reads CASSFRAYEQYF. CDR3 nucleotide sequence: TGTGCCAGCAGTTTCCGAGCCTACGAGCAGTACTTC.

CDR3 in amino acids: CASRQQGRTAYEQYF. The CDR3 DNA sequence: TGTGCCAGCAGGCAACAGGGGAGGACGGCCTACGAGCAGTACTTC. This chain uses TRBV6-1 with TRBJ2-7; maybe TRBD1 (7 bases). This CDR3 spans 15 amino acids. V gave up 6 bases and J gave up 2 bases, with 17 bases separating them. Germline assignment: CDR1 MNHNS and CDR2 SASEGT.

This clone has a handful of counts. The V and J genes are TRBV30 and TRBJ2-5; 7 bases map to TRBD1. Matching the DNA end better, TRBJ2-7 makes the J call doubtful. The CDR3 extends over 13 amino acids. Germline V gene sequence: CDR1 GTSNPN, CDR2 SVGIG (reference sequence). This CDR3 is CAWSLGGPYEQYF. CDR3 in DNA: TGTGCCTGGAGCCTAGGGGGCCCCTACGAGCAGTACTTC.

The gene calls are TRBV5-1 and TRBJ1-1; the D is unclear. V lost 3 bases and J lost 4, with 16 bases in between. The CDR3 sequence is 15 residues long. The V gene's germline CDR1 is SGHRS and CDR2 YFSETQ. CDR3 in amino acids: CASSSSAGKGTEAFF. CDR3 DNA sequence: TGCGCCAGCAGCTCCTCGGCAGGAAAGGGCACTGAAGCTTTCTTT. Complete variable domain (other parts from reference TRBV5-1 and TRBJ1-1): KAGVTQTPRYLIKTRGQQVTLSCSPISGHRSVSWYQQTPGQGLQFLFEYFSETQRNKGNFPGRFSGRQFSNSRSEMNVSTLELGDSALYLCASSSSAGKGTEAFFGQGTRLTVV.

The chain employs TRBV7-8 and TRBJ2-2, with D possibly called TRBD1 or TRBD2 (5 bases each). Germline V lookup: CDR1 SGHVS, CDR2 FQNEAQ. Trimming removed 8 bases from V and 4 bases from J, with 20 bases in between. The CDR3 is made up of 16 amino acids. CDR3 sequence: CASLPRGAVGTGELFF. The CDR3 DNA reads TGTGCCAGCCTTCCACGAGGGGCCGTCGGCACCGGGGAGCTGTTTTTT. Together with reference TRBV7-8 and TRBJ2-2, the CDR3 gives the full variable domain: GAGVSQSPRYKVAKRGQDVALRCDPISGHVSLFWYQQALGQGPEFLTYFQNEAQLDKSGLPSDRFFAERPEGSVSTLKIQRTQQEDSAVYLCASLPRGAVGTGELFFGEGSRLTVL.

This chain joins TRBV29-1 and TRBJ2-1; 7 bases are shared with TRBD1. Unmatched junction bases numbered 7, after V lost 8 bases and J lost 9 bases. Germline assignment: CDR1 SQVTM and CDR2 ANQGSEA. The CDR3 length is 11 residues. The CDR3 is CSYGQVPEQFF. In nucleotides, the CDR3 is TGCAGCTATGGACAGGTCCCTGAGCAGTTCTTC.

This chain links TRBV30 with TRBJ1-3; the D is unclear. Germline CDR1 GTSNPN, CDR2 SVGIG (reference sequence). Trimming cost V 5 bases and J 0 bases, with 5 bases left between them. The CDR3 is 12 residues long. The CDR3 nucleotides read TGTGCCTGGGACAACTCTGGAAACACCATATATTTT. Its protein is CAWDNSGNTIYF.